These 5 T cell receptor beta chains were all obtained from the same sample, sequenced in a study of blood T cell repertoires in COVID-19. Sequencing used immunoSEQ multiplex PCR; TCRdb keeps in-frame clones, though not all of them. Seen here are roughly 91,000 clones, about three quarters observed once, and the top ten hold 6% to 8.5%. Sequencing was carried out using peripheral blood. All receptors come from a man in his 70s with acute or convalescent COVID-19.

The V and J genes are TRBV5-6 and TRBJ2-1, with 7 bases that match TRBD1. Trimming took 4 bases from V and 6 from J; bases not matched to a gene: 4. The CDR3 spans 13 residues. Germline CDR1 SGHDT, CDR2 YYEEEE. The CDR3: CASSQQGSNEQFF. The CDR3 DNA reads TGTGCCAGCAGCCAACAGGGGTCCAATGAGCAGTTCTTC.

A single count supports this clone. The chain employs TRBV18 and TRBJ2-3; possible D gene TRBD1, 6 bases. The CDR3 totals 16 residues. Germline V lookup: CDR1 KGHSH, CDR2 LQKENI. Trimming removed 2 bases at V and 5 bases at J, with 17 bases between. CDR3 region: CASSPSGAGDGDTQYF. In nucleotides, the CDR3 is TGTGCCAGCTCACCATCCGGGGCAGGGGATGGAGATACGCAGTATTTT.

This sequence joins TRBV4-1 and TRBJ1-1, with D possibly TRBD1 on 6 matching bases. The CDR3 has 13 residues. Germline-derived CDR1 and CDR2 are MGHRA and YSYEKL. V was trimmed by 4 bases and J by 3 bases, leaving 9 bases between them. DNA of the CDR3: TGCGCCAGCAGCCCCACAGGGTACACTGAAGCTTTCTTT. Encoded protein: CASSPTGYTEAFF.

The chain joins TRBV7-8 to TRBJ2-2; 11 positions agree with TRBD2. The V segment lost 1 base and the J segment 4 bases; nucleotides outside the gene matches: 17. Germline V gene data show CDR1 as SGHVS and CDR2 as FQNEAQ. The CDR3 extends over 21 amino acids. The chain's CDR3 is CASSLVFVLVAGGPSTGELFF. The DNA for the CDR3 is TGTGCCAGCAGCTTAGTTTTTGTTTTGGTAGCGGGAGGGCCTAGCACCGGGGAGCTGTTTTTT.

The sample holds one count of this clone. The V call is TRBV28, the J call TRBJ1-1, with D hard to call. Germline CDR1 and CDR2: MDHEN and SYDVKM. The CDR3 has 12 amino acids. V gave up 5 bases and J gave up 4 bases, with 8 bases separating them. The CDR3 DNA follows: TGTGCCAGCAGTCCTAGAATCACTGAAGCTTTCTTT. Amino acids: CASSPRITEAFF.